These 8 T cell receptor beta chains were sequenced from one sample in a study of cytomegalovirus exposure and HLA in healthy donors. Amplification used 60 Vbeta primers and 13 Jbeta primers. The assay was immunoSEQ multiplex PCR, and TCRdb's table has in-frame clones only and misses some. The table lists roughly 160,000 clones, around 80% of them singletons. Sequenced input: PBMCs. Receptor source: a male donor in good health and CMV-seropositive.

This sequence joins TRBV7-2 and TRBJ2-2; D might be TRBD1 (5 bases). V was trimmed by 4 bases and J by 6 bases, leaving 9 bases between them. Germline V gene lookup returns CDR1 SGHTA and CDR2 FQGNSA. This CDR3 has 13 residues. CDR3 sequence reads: CASSWTRAGELFF. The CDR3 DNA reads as TGTGCCAGCAGCTGGACACGAGCCGGGGAGCTGTTTTTT.

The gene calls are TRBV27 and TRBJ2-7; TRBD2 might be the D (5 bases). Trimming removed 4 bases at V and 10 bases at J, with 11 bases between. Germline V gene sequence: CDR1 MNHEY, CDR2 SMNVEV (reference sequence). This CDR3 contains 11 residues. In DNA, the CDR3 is TGTGCCAGCAGTTCGGACTGGAGTCAGTACTTC. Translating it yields CASSSDWSQYF.

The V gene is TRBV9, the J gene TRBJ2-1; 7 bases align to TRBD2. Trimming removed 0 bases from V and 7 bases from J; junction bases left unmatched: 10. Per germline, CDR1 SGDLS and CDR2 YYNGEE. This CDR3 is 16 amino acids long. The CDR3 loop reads CASSVALGLGGNEQFF. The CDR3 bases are TGTGCCAGCAGCGTAGCTCTCGGACTCGGGGGGAATGAGCAGTTCTTC. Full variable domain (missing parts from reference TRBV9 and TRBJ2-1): DSGVTQTPKHLITATGQRVTLRCSPRSGDLSVYWYQQSLDQGLQFLIQYYNGEERAKGNILERFSAQQFPDLHSELNLSSLELGDSALYFCASSVALGLGGNEQFFGPGTRLTVL.

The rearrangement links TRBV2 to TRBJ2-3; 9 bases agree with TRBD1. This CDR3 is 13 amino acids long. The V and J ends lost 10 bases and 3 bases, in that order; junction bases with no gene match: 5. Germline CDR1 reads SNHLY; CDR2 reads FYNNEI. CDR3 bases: TGTGCCATTCCGGGACAGGGTACAGATACGCAGTATTTT. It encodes CAIPGQGTDTQYF.

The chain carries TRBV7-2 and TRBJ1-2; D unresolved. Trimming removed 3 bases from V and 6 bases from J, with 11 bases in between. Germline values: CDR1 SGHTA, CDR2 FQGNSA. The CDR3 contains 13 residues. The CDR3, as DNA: TGTGCCAGCAGCTTGACATCGGATAATGGCTACACCTTC. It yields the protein CASSLTSDNGYTF.

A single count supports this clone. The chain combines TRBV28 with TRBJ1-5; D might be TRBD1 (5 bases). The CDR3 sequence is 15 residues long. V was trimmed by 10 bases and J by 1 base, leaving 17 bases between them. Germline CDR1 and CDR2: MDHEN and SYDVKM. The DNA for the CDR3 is TGTGCCACGTACAGTGGAGGGGACAGCAATCAGCCCCAGCATTTT. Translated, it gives CATYSGGDSNQPQHF.

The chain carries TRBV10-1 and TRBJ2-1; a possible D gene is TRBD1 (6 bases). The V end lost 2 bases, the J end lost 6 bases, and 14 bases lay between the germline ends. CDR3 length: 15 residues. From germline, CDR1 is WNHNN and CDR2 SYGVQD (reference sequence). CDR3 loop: CASSEGQGFINEQFF. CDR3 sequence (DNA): TGCGCCAGCAGTGAGGGGCAGGGGTTTATCAATGAGCAGTTCTTC.

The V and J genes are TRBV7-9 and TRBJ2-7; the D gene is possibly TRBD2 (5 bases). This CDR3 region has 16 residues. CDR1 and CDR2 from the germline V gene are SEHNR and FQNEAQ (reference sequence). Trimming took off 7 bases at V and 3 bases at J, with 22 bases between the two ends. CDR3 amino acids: CASTSNRPGKVYEQYF. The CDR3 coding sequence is TGTGCCAGCACTTCCAACCGACCGGGGAAGGTCTACGAGCAGTACTTC.